The T cell receptor beta chain described here comes from a study of identical twins. The CDR3 is 14 residues long. V was clipped by 5 bases and J by 4 bases, with 14 bases between them. This clonotype was seen ten or more times. TCRdb recomputed calls from the 5' RACE reads with MiXCR, one row per CDR3 protein. This repertoire shows 150,000 or so distinct CDR3 sequences, around 3.6% found once; its top ten account for approximately 7.7%. The TCR was taken from a man in his late teens or twenties in good health. The sequencing sample was made of memory T cells sorted from blood. The chain joins TRBV12-3 or TRBV12-4 to TRBJ2-5; D remains unclear. CDR3: CASSRSLGVETQYF. The DNA of the CDR3 is TGTGCCAGCAGTCGAAGTCTTGGGGTAGAGACCCAGTACTTC.